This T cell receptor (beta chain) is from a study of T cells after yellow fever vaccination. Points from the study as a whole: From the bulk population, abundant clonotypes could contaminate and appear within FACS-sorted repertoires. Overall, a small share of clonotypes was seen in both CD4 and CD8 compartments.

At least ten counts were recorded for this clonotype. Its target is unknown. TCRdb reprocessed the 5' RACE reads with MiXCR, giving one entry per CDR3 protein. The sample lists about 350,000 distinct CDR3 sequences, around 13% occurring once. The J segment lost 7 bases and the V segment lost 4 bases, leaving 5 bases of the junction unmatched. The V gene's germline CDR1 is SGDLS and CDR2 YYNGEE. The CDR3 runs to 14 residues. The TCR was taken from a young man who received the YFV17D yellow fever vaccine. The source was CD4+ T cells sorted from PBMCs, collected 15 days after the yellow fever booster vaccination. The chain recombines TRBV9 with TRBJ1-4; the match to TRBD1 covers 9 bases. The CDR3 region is CASSRGTGLEKLFF. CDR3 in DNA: TGTGCCAGCAGCCGCGGGACAGGGCTTGAAAAACTGTTTTTT.